These T cell receptor beta chains were read from a single sample in a study of T cell clonotyping in hematopoietic cell transplantation. Method: immunoSEQ multiplex PCR; TCRdb's copy keeps in-frame clones and lacks some. Of fewer than 4,500 clones in the sample, around 80% were seen once. This specimen consisted of peripheral blood mononuclear cells, obtained at the time of graft-versus-host disease after allogeneic stem cell transplant. Receptors were obtained from a female patient aged 45-60 years who had an allogeneic stem cell transplant from an unrelated donor, so the T cells may come from the graft donor. Some clones in this sample may be carry-over from other donors' samples. Both conserved end residues are part of each CDR3. Fields, in order: CDR3 DNA, CDR3 protein, J gene, clone size, D gene, V gene, CDR3 length. The D gene is left open where the match is weak. For some rows the clone size is stated as once, few or many, or as a class when expanded; others skip it.

DNA: TGTGCCAGCTCACCCGACAGTGCTACTGCCTTTGAAGCTTTCTTT; CDR3: CASSPDSATAFEAFF; J: TRBJ1-1; size: -; D: -; V: TRBV18; length: 15
DNA: TGTGCCAGCAGCACCACCGGATCTCCCTATAATTCACCCCTCCACTTT; CDR3: CASSTTGSPYNSPLHF; J: TRBJ1-6; size: -; D: -; V: TRBV6-6; length: 16
DNA: TGCGCCAGCAGCCAAGTGACAGGGGGACGATCTGGCTACACCTTC; CDR3: CASSQVTGGRSGYTF; J: TRBJ1-2; size: -; D: TRBD1; V: TRBV4-1; length: 15
DNA: TGTGCCAGCGCTCGGGACAGCTATAATTCACCCCTCCACTTT; CDR3: CASARDSYNSPLHF; J: TRBJ1-6; size: -; D: TRBD1; V: TRBV6-6; length: 14
DNA: TGTGCCAGCAGTGAGGGGGGCAGGGGTGGGAATGAGCAGTTCTTC; CDR3: CASSEGGRGGNEQFF; J: TRBJ2-1; size: -; D: -; V: TRBV6-1; length: 15
DNA: TGTGCCAGCAGCTTGCAAATGGGACAGACCTATGGCTACACCTTC; CDR3: CASSLQMGQTYGYTF; J: TRBJ1-2; size: few; D: TRBD1; V: TRBV5-5; length: 15
DNA: TGCAGCGCCGAGGGGTGGGTCGAAGCGGGAGAGACCCAGTACTTC; CDR3: CSAEGWVEAGETQYF; J: TRBJ2-5; size: -; D: -; V: TRBV29-1; length: 15
DNA: TGTGCCAGCAGTGAAGATGCTGGTGGCACAGATACGCAGTATTTT; CDR3: CASSEDAGGTDTQYF; J: TRBJ2-3; size: -; D: -; V: TRBV6-1; length: 15
DNA: TGTGCCAGCAGCTTAGTAGGGTTCTCCTACAATGAGCAGTTCTTC; CDR3: CASSLVGFSYNEQFF; J: TRBJ2-1; size: few; D: -; V: TRBV11-2; length: 15
DNA: TGTGCCAGTAGTCCGGGGATTGAAGCTTTCTTT; CDR3: CASSPGIEAFF; J: TRBJ1-1; size: -; D: -; V: TRBV19; length: 11
DNA: TGTGCCAGCTCGCCCCGTGGGGCAGGGGAAGCTTTCTTT; CDR3: CASSPRGAGEAFF; J: TRBJ1-1; size: -; D: -; V: TRBV18; length: 13
DNA: TGTGCCAGTAGTACTTTCCCCCTTGTGTGGGAGACCCAGTACTTC; CDR3: CASSTFPLVWETQYF; J: TRBJ2-5; size: few; D: -; V: TRBV19; length: 15
DNA: TGTGCCAGCAGCCTCGCCGGGAGAAACATTCAGTACTTC; CDR3: CASSLAGRNIQYF; J: TRBJ2-4; size: -; D: -; V: TRBV5-8; length: 13
DNA: TGTGCCAGCAGCTTAGAGGCAGGGGGGAATGAAAAACTGTTTTTT; CDR3: CASSLEAGGNEKLFF; J: TRBJ1-4; size: once; D: TRBD1; V: TRBV11-2; length: 15
DNA: TGTGCCAGCAGCTCCCACCAAGCCGGACGGCGGGCTTTCTTT; CDR3: CASSSHQAGRRAFF; J: TRBJ1-1; size: -; D: -; V: TRBV9; length: 14
DNA: TGTGCCATCAGTGAGGAGGGGGGCCTAGGCTACACCTTC; CDR3: CAISEEGGLGYTF; J: TRBJ1-2; size: once; D: -; V: TRBV10-3; length: 13
DNA: TGCGCCAGCAGTGAGTTTTTGTCTCCAGAGACCCAGTACTTC; CDR3: CASSEFLSPETQYF; J: TRBJ2-5; size: -; D: -; V: TRBV10-1; length: 14
DNA: TGTGCCAGCAGCTTAGGGGGCACAGGGGGCGACGAGCAGTACTTC; CDR3: CASSLGGTGGDEQYF; J: TRBJ2-7; size: -; D: TRBD1; V: TRBV7-9; length: 15
DNA: TGTGCCAGCAGGGATCCCGGGGAGGGACACTATGGCTACACCTTC; CDR3: CASRDPGEGHYGYTF; J: TRBJ1-2; size: few; D: -; V: TRBV11-2; length: 15
DNA: TGTGCCAGCATGGGACAGGGCATGGAAAATTCACCCCTCCACTTT; CDR3: CASMGQGMENSPLHF; J: TRBJ1-6; size: -; D: TRBD1; V: TRBV6-1; length: 15
DNA: TGTGCCAGCGGGACAGGGGGCCACGAGCAGTACTTC; CDR3: CASGTGGHEQYF; J: TRBJ2-7; size: -; D: TRBD1; V: TRBV9; length: 12
DNA: TGTGCCAGCAGCTCAGGACAGCAGAAAGAGACCCAGTACTTC; CDR3: CASSSGQQKETQYF; J: TRBJ2-5; size: -; D: -; V: TRBV11-3; length: 14
DNA: TGTGCCAGCAGCCCGAACGAAATGAACACCGGGGAGCTGTTTTTT; CDR3: CASSPNEMNTGELFF; J: TRBJ2-2; size: -; D: -; V: TRBV7-6; length: 15